This T cell receptor (beta chain) was documented in a study of cytomegalovirus exposure and HLA in healthy donors. Points on this clone: Germline is not matched at one junction end, which may reflect a read error.

The CDR3 contains 15 residues. Germline-derived CDR1 and CDR2 are SSHAT and FNYEAQ (reference sequence). The PCR made use of 60 Vbeta and 13 Jbeta primers. Libraries were prepared by immunoSEQ multiplex PCR; TCRdb keeps only in-frame clonotypes and omits some of them. The profile shows roughly 90,000 clones, roughly 80% of them singletons. This clonotype was obtained from a woman aged 40-49 years in good health and CMV-seropositive. The sample taken for sequencing was PBMCs. This chain links TRBV7-7 with TRBJ2-2; 9 bases line up with TRBD1. The CDR3 sequence: CASSSGQGNTGELFF. The CDR3 DNA reads TGTGCTAGCAGCTCGGGACAGGGGAACACCGGGGAGCTGTTTTTT.